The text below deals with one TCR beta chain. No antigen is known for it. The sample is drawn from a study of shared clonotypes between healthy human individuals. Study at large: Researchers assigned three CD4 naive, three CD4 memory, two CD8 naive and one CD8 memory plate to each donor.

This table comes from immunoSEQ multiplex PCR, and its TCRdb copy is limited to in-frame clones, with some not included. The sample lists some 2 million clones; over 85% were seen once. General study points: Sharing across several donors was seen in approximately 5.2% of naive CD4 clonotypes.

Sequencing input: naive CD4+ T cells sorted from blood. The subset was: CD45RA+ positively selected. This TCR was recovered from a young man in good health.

The CDR3 nucleotides are TGTGCCAGCAGCCAAGACTTCGCAAGTGAAGCTTTCTTT. This codes for CASSQDFASEAFF. This chain uses TRBV14 with TRBJ1-1; D ambiguous. Germline-derived CDR1 and CDR2 are SGHDN and FVKESK. The ends were cut back, 0 bases at V and 7 bases at J, with 9 bases in the middle. This CDR3 is built from 13 residues.